These 8 T cell receptor beta chains were all obtained from the same sample, sequenced in a study of T-cell reconstitution after alpha-beta-depleted transplantation in children. The library targeted TCRbeta and was prepared with unique molecular identifiers. TCRdb recomputed calls from the PCR reads with MiXCR, one row per CDR3 protein. The profile shows 200,000 to 250,000 distinct CDR3 sequences, 8% to 9.5% of them singletons. The input for sequencing was PBMCs from the stem cell graft donor, taken from the stem cell graft. The receptors stem from a human donor who donated a stem cell graft to a child with acute lymphoblastic leukemia.

CDR3 in amino acids: CSASLGPLLYF. The CDR3 nucleotides are TGCAGTGCTAGTTTAGGCCCACTGTTGTACTTC. The chain links TRBV20-1 to TRBJ2-5; D is undetermined. Germline V lookup: CDR1 DFQATT, CDR2 SNEGSKA (reference sequence). Trimming pared 3 bases from V and 13 bases from J, leaving 15 bases between. The CDR3 spans 11 residues.

The table lists this clonotype with many counts. The rearrangement links TRBV12-3 or TRBV12-4 to TRBJ1-5, with D perhaps matching TRBD1 (6 bases). Deletions cut 6 bases from V and 4 bases from J, with 10 bases between. The CDR3 covers 13 residues. The CDR3 nucleotides read TGTGCCAGCAGCCGGACAGAGAATCAGCCCCAGCATTTT. This translates into CASSRTENQPQHF.

This clonotype has more than one count but fewer than ten. The V and J genes are TRBV29-1 and TRBJ2-7; a possible D gene is TRBD2 (6 bases). This CDR3 comprises 12 residues. The V end was cut by 3 bases, the J end by 6 bases, with 12 bases between. Germline CDR1 and CDR2: SQVTM and ANQGSEA. The CDR3 DNA is TGCAGCGTTGATGGAGGGAATTCCGAGCAGTACTTC. Protein: CSVDGGNSEQYF.

V and J are TRBV27 and TRBJ1-6, with 7 bases identical to TRBD1. Germline lookup yields CDR1 MNHEY and CDR2 SMNVEV (reference sequence). Trimming at V came to 5 bases and at J to 0 bases, leaving 4 bases not matched to a gene. This CDR3 has 16 amino acids. For the CDR3, the DNA is TGTGCCAGCAGTCGAAGGACAGGCTCCTATAATTCACCCCTCCACTTT. Translating it yields CASSRRTGSYNSPLHF.

CDR3 in DNA: TGCAGCGTCACCAGGGGGGCAGGGAGGGTCGCTGAAGCTTTCTTT. Protein product: CSVTRGAGRVAEAFF. J is TRBJ1-1 and V is TRBV29-1; the match to TRBD1 covers 7 bases. The CDR3 is 15 residues long. The trim removed 6 bases at V and 6 bases at J, leaving 16 bases unmatched. The germline V gene has CDR1 SQVTM and CDR2 ANQGSEA.

The chain employs TRBV7-2 and TRBJ1-2; TRBD1 aligns across 10 bases. CDR3 size: 16 residues. Per germline, CDR1 SGHTA and CDR2 FQGNSA. V lost 5 bases, J lost 3 bases, and 9 bases stayed unmatched. CDR3 region: CASSEGGTGVDYGYTF. CDR3 DNA: TGTGCCAGCAGCGAAGGGGGGACAGGGGTAGACTATGGCTACACCTTC.

The rearrangement joins TRBV4-1 to TRBJ1-1; a weak D match, TRBD1 (6 bases). The germline gives CDR1 MGHRA, CDR2 YSYEKL. CDR3 length: 16 residues. Trimming took off 3 bases at V and 4 bases at J, with 18 bases between the two ends. CDR3 sequence: CASSHATLQGFTEAFF. In DNA form, the CDR3 reads TGCGCCAGCAGCCACGCCACGTTACAGGGTTTCACTGAAGCTTTCTTT.

About this clonotype: The missing conserved phenylalanine or tryptophan at the end of this CDR3 makes a read error likely. The chain recombines TRBV12-3 or TRBV12-4 with TRBJ2-5, with 7 bases fitting TRBD1. V was clipped by 3 bases and J by 5 bases; unmatched bases: 9. This CDR3 comprises 15 residues. The CDR3 loop reads CASSLGRGRIETQYV. CDR3 bases: TGTGCCAGCAGTTTGGGTAGGGGGCGCATTGAGACCCAGTACGTC.